Listed here are 15 T cell receptor beta chains from one sample, sequenced in a study of shared clonotypes between healthy human individuals. Sequencing was performed with immunoSEQ multiplex PCR; in TCRdb, only in-frame clones are kept and a portion is missing. The sample has about 2.4 million clones; around 94% are singletons. Sequenced: naive CD4+ T cells sorted from blood. Subset in this sample: CD45RA+ positively selected. The receptors come from a man between 18 and 35 years old in good health.

On this clone: The sample holds other DNA sequences that translate to the same CDR3. The rearrangement joins TRBV5-1 to TRBJ2-2, with a tentative D call TRBD2 (6 bases). CDR1 is SGHRS, CDR2 YFSETQ, per germline. The CDR3 covers 14 residues. V lost 4 bases to trimming and J lost 8 bases, with 15 bases between them. The DNA of the CDR3 is TGCGCCAGCAGCCCCCGGGACTCTACTGGGGAGCTGTTTTTT. Translated, it gives CASSPRDSTGELFF. Looking up the rest from reference TRBV5-1 and TRBJ2-2 gives the full variable domain: KAGVTQTPRYLIKTRGQQVTLSCSPISGHRSVSWYQQTPGQGLQFLFEYFSETQRNKGNFPGRFSGRQFSNSRSEMNVSTLELGDSALYLCASSPRDSTGELFFGEGSRLTVL.

The chain combines TRBV9 with TRBJ2-7; 8 nucleotides match TRBD2. Looked up from germline, CDR1 is SGDLS and CDR2 is YYNGEE. The CDR3 sequence is 13 residues long. V lost 10 bases and J lost 0; bases outside the gene matches: 6. CDR3 residues: CASARGGSYEQYF. CDR3 DNA: TGTGCCTCTGCACGGGGGGGCTCCTACGAGCAGTACTTC.

The genes are TRBV27 and TRBJ2-4; TRBD1 agrees at 7 bases. Germline lookup yields CDR1 MNHEY and CDR2 SMNVEV (reference sequence). V shed 6 bases and J 8 bases; nucleotides not matched to a gene: 7. The CDR3 consists of 13 residues. The CDR3 bases are TGTGCCAGCAGAAAACAGGGGACGGACATTCAGTACTTC. Its translation: CASRKQGTDIQYF.

This chain joins TRBV27 and TRBJ2-1; D is perhaps TRBD1 (6 bases). V was clipped by 1 base and J by 9 bases, with 16 bases between them. The CDR3 has 15 amino acids. Germline V gives CDR1 MNHEY, CDR2 SMNVEV (reference sequence). The CDR3 DNA is TGTGCCAGCAGTTTATGGGCAGGGGTTTGGGCTGAGCAGTTCTTC. Its translation: CASSLWAGVWAEQFF.

The chain combines TRBV5-8 with TRBJ2-2, with D possibly TRBD1 on 6 matching bases. The CDR3 consists of 14 residues. V lost 5 bases and J 3 bases, leaving 11 bases between the germline ends. CDR1 is SGHTS and CDR2 is YDEGEE in the germline V gene. The CDR3: CASRWDTYTGELFF. The CDR3 DNA sequence: TGTGCCAGCAGATGGGACACCTACACCGGGGAGCTGTTTTTT.

The J gene is TRBJ1-1, the V gene TRBV7-8; D is perhaps TRBD1 (6 bases). Germline V CDR1 and CDR2: SGHVS, FQNEAQ. The CDR3 length is 14 residues. The V end lost 5 bases, the J end lost 4 bases, and 14 bases lay between the germline ends. DNA of the CDR3: TGTGCCAGCAGCACGCAACAGGGTGGCACTGAAGCTTTCTTT. Translated, it gives CASSTQQGGTEAFF.

Concerning this clone: Other DNA sequences in this specimen translate into the identical CDR3. This chain connects TRBV5-6 to TRBJ2-7; TRBD1 might be the D (6 bases). The CDR3 extends over 14 amino acids. V shed 0 bases and J shed 2 bases, with 9 bases lying between them. In germline, CDR1 is SGHDT, CDR2 YYEEEE. The CDR3 DNA sequence: TGTGCCAGCAGCTTGGTGGGGGCTACCTACGAGCAGTACTTC. Protein product: CASSLVGATYEQYF.

The chain is built from TRBV21-1 and TRBJ2-4; the DNA was not used to check the table's D call, TRBD2. TRBV21-1 corresponds to a pseudogene. The CDR3 sequence is 12 residues long. The CDR3 reads CASILAKNIQYF. The CDR3 DNA reads as TGTGCCAGCATCCTAGCCAAAAACATTCAGTACTTC.

The chain couples TRBV27 to TRBJ2-5; weak D call: TRBD2 (5 bases). The CDR3 consists of 14 residues. Looked up from germline, CDR1 is MNHEY and CDR2 is SMNVEV (reference sequence). The ends were cut back, 3 bases at V and 2 bases at J, with 10 bases in the middle. CDR3 region: CASSFFSGQETQYF. The CDR3 nucleotides are TGTGCCAGCAGTTTCTTCTCGGGGCAAGAGACCCAGTACTTC.

This chain uses TRBV5-8 with TRBJ1-5; unclear D gene. The CDR3 runs 9 residues. V lost 4 bases and J 10 bases, leaving 3 bases between the germline ends. In germline, CDR1 is SGHTS, CDR2 YDEGEE. The CDR3 reads CASSIPQHF. DNA for the CDR3: TGTGCCAGCAGCATACCCCAGCATTTT.

This rearrangement joins TRBV7-2 to TRBJ2-7; TRBD2 agrees at 9 bases. Germline-derived CDR1 and CDR2 are SGHTA and FQGNSA. J lost 7 bases, V lost 2 bases, and 6 bases had no gene match. The length of the CDR3 is 14 residues. The CDR3: CASSLRGGAVEQYF. Written as DNA, the CDR3 is TGTGCCAGCAGCTTACGCGGGGGGGCCGTAGAGCAGTACTTC.

Comments on this clone: The sample has other DNA sequences that encode this CDR3 too. V is TRBV7-3 and J is TRBJ2-3; a possible D gene is TRBD1 (6 bases). V was trimmed by 2 bases and J by 0 bases, leaving 9 bases between them. The CDR3 totals 15 residues. Looked up from germline, CDR1 is SGHTA and CDR2 is FQGTGA. CDR3 protein: CASSLQGSSTDTQYF. CDR3 coding DNA: TGTGCCAGCAGCTTACAGGGGTCGAGCACAGATACGCAGTATTTT.

The chain recombines TRBV11-2 with TRBJ1-2; the match to TRBD1 covers 9 bases. Germline V gives CDR1 SGHAT, CDR2 FQNNGV. CDR3 size: 13 residues. After removal of 5 bases from V and 10 bases from J, the junction contained 8 bases not matched to a gene. CDR3 region: CASSPRTGVHYTF. The CDR3 DNA is TGTGCCAGCAGCCCAAGGACAGGGGTGCACTACACCTTC.

This chain links TRBV2 with TRBJ1-2; TRBD1 matches at 8 bases. Germline V lookup: CDR1 SNHLY, CDR2 FYNNEI. This CDR3 has 16 residues. The V segment lost 0 bases and the J segment 0 bases; nucleotides outside the gene matches: 3. The CDR3 is CASSEARTGSNYGYTF. The CDR3 nucleotides read TGTGCCAGCAGTGAAGCGAGGACAGGGTCTAACTATGGCTACACCTTC.

About this clone itself: The same CDR3 can be traced to other DNA sequences in this sample. The genes are TRBV6-6 and TRBJ2-7; TRBD1 matches at 9 bases. Germline V gives CDR1 MNHNY, CDR2 SVGAGI (reference sequence). V lost 2 bases and J lost 3; bases outside the gene matches: 5. CDR3 size: 15 residues. CDR3 DNA sequence: TGTGCCAGCAGTTACGTCGGACAGGGGAACTACGAGCAGTACTTC. Translated: CASSYVGQGNYEQYF.